Following are 19 T cell receptor beta chains from one sample sequenced in a study of T cells in Graves' hyperthyroidism and ophthalmopathy. RNA transcripts gave rise to amplified TCR beta CDR3 regions. With the HTBI primer set, the TCR CDR3 went through a first round of RT-PCR. TCRdb ran MiXCR on the multiplex PCR reads and lists one entry per CDR3 protein. The sample carries fewer than 650,000 distinct CDR3 sequences, 14% recorded once. Sequencing was done on a sample of blood. These TCRs come from a woman aged 18-29 years with Graves' ophthalmopathy.

Many counts were recorded for this clonotype. This CDR3 reads CASSVGEDTQYF. In nucleotides, the CDR3 is TGTGCCAGCAGTGTAGGGGAAGATACGCAGTATTTT. The chain couples TRBV2 to TRBJ2-3, with D maybe TRBD1 (5 bases). Between the trimmed V and J ends, which lost 4 bases and 5 bases, there was a span of 7 bases. The CDR3 length is 12 residues. Germline CDR1 SNHLY, CDR2 FYNNEI.

This clonotype has a count of ten or more. This chain links TRBV28 with TRBJ2-1; 7 positions match TRBD2. The CDR3 spans 16 residues. Per the germline V gene, CDR1 is MDHEN and CDR2 is SYDVKM. The V gene end was trimmed by 5 bases and the J gene end by 5 bases; junction bases not matched to a gene: 12. CDR3 protein: CASSPFRAGADNEQFF. In DNA form, the CDR3 reads TGTGCCAGCAGTCCCTTTAGGGCGGGAGCAGACAATGAGCAGTTCTTC.

V usage is TRBV29-1 and J usage is TRBJ2-4; maybe TRBD2 (6 bases). Germline loops: CDR1 SQVTM, CDR2 ANQGSEA. CDR3 length: 17 amino acids. Deletions cut 3 bases from V and 1 base from J, with 19 bases between. The CDR3 sequence is CSVDFLEGSDAKNIQYF. In DNA form, the CDR3 reads TGCAGCGTTGATTTTCTGGAGGGTAGCGACGCCAAAAACATTCAGTACTTC.

This clonotype occurred many times. CDR3 in amino acids: CSARSGGFRGNTIYF. Here the CDR3 DNA reads TGCAGTGCTCGCAGTGGGGGTTTCAGAGGAAACACCATATATTTT. V is TRBV20-1 and J is TRBJ1-3; a weak D match, TRBD1 (5 bases). Between the trimmed V and J ends, which lost 5 bases and 4 bases, there was a span of 18 bases. Germline V gene sequence: CDR1 DFQATT, CDR2 SNEGSKA (reference sequence). CDR3 size: 15 residues.

This chain connects TRBV4-2 to TRBJ1-2; D remains unclear. Germline CDR1 is LGHNA and CDR2 is YNFKEQ. V shed 1 base and J shed 2 bases, with 8 bases lying between them. The CDR3 is made up of 14 amino acids. In nucleotides, the CDR3 is TGTGCCAGCAGCCAAGGTACAGAAAACTATGGCTACACCTTC. Amino acids: CASSQGTENYGYTF.

A word on this clonotype: At one end the junction does not follow the germline gene, possibly because of a read error. The CDR3 is CASNLGTASSGANVLTF. The CDR3 DNA reads as TGTGCCAGCAACTTAGGGACCGCCAGCTCTGGGGCCAACGTCCTGACTTTC. The gene calls are TRBV7-9 and TRBJ2-6, with D possibly called TRBD1 or TRBD2 (5 bases each). This CDR3 comprises 17 residues. Looked up from germline, CDR1 is SEHNR and CDR2 is FQNEAQ (reference sequence).

This clonotype was counted at least ten times. For the CDR3, the DNA is TGTGCCAGCAGCTTAGTCGCCGGGGGTTTGGAGACCCAGTACTTC. It specifies CASSLVAGGLETQYF. The gene calls are TRBV7-2 and TRBJ2-5; D may be TRBD2 (6 bases). Trimming shortened V by 1 base and J by 5 bases, and 14 bases separated the two germline ends. Germline loops: CDR1 SGHTA, CDR2 FQGNSA. CDR3 length equals 15 residues. Based on the CDR3 plus reference TRBV7-2 and TRBJ2-5, the full variable domain is GAGVSQSPSNKVTEKGKDVELRCDPISGHTALYWYRQSLGQGLEFLIYFQGNSAPDKSGLPSDRFSAERTGGSVSTLTIQRTQQEDSAVYLCASSLVAGGLETQYFGPGTRLLVL.

This clonotype came up a few times. A much larger clone lies a single base off, so this may be a read error. The CDR3 loop is CVSSFSSGRAGDNEQFF. CDR3 DNA: TGTGTCAGCAGTTTTTCTAGCGGGAGGGCCGGGGACAATGAGCAGTTCTTC. The rearrangement uses TRBV7-9 and TRBJ2-1, with 12 bases aligning to TRBD2. This CDR3 is built from 17 residues. CDR1 is SEHNR and CDR2 is FQNEAQ in the germline V gene (reference sequence).

The CDR3 protein is CASTGGNVAQPQHF. Here the CDR3 DNA reads TGTGCCAGCACAGGGGGCAATGTCGCTCAGCCCCAGCATTTT. J is TRBJ1-5 and V is TRBV6-2 or TRBV6-3; 8 nucleotides agree with TRBD1. Germline V gene sequence: CDR1 MNHEY, CDR2 SVGEGT. J gave up 6 bases and V 7 bases, and 8 bases lay outside the gene matches. This CDR3 contains 14 residues.

This clonotype occurred a few times. The genes are TRBV20-1 and TRBJ2-7, with TRBD2 matching over 13 bases. CDR1 DFQATT and CDR2 SNEGSKA come from the germline V gene (reference sequence). V shed 0 bases, J shed 3 bases, and the junction held 8 bases outside the gene matches. The CDR3 extends over 17 amino acids. As DNA, the CDR3 is TGCAGTGCTAGAGATCCCGGGACTAGCGGGGTCTTCTACGAGCAGTACTTC. It specifies CSARDPGTSGVFYEQYF.

This clonotype was found many times. This chain uses TRBV2 with TRBJ2-7; 8 bases are a match to TRBD1. The CDR3 spans 15 residues. The germline gives CDR1 SNHLY, CDR2 FYNNEI. Trimming removed 6 bases from V and 5 bases from J; junction bases left unmatched: 12. The CDR3 sequence: CASRVTGQGTDEQYF. In nucleotides, the CDR3 is TGTGCCAGCAGGGTCACCGGACAGGGTACGGACGAGCAGTACTTC.

With regard to this clonotype: The junction shows a germline mismatch at one end, possibly a read error. The chain couples TRBV5-1 to TRBJ2-3; 10 bases line up with TRBD1. Germline-derived CDR1 and CDR2 are SGHRS and YFSETQ. CDR3 length: 16 amino acids. The DNA for the CDR3 is TGTGCCAGCAGCGCCCTCGGGACAGGGGAGCCAGATACGCAGTATTTT. This sequence encodes CASSALGTGEPDTQYF.

This clonotype was recorded at least ten times. Here the CDR3 reads CASSLRGPGAKLFF. The CDR3 DNA reads as TGTGCCAGCAGTTTAAGGGGACCCGGGGCAAAACTGTTTTTT. The rearrangement uses TRBV12-3 or TRBV12-4 and TRBJ1-4; D might be TRBD1 (5 bases). The CDR3 spans 14 residues. V lost 2 bases to trimming and J lost 10 bases, with 14 bases between them.

The rearrangement links TRBV18 to TRBJ1-1; D possibly corresponds to TRBD1 (5 bases). CDR3 length: 15 residues. V was pared by 0 bases and J by 3 bases, with 11 bases between. Germline-derived CDR1 and CDR2 are KGHSH and LQKENI. In DNA form, the CDR3 reads TGTGCCAGCTCACCACCCGGGGGGTTGGACACTGAAGCTTTCTTT. Translated: CASSPPGGLDTEAFF.

CDR3 in DNA: TGTGCCAGCAGCTCCGAGGGGGGAGACACTGAAGCTTTCTTT. Translation: CASSSEGGDTEAFF. This chain connects TRBV18 to TRBJ1-1; possible D gene TRBD1, 6 bases. The germline CDR1 and CDR2 sequences are KGHSH and LQKENI. The CDR3 has 14 amino acids. V shed 8 bases and J shed 3 bases, with 16 bases lying between them.

This clonotype turned up a few times. The rearrangement links TRBV4-3 to TRBJ2-1; TRBD1 matches 11 bases. The CDR3 covers 18 residues. Germline-derived CDR1 and CDR2 are LGHNA and YSLEER. V was clipped by 0 bases and J by 7 bases; unmatched bases: 11. The CDR3 DNA reads TGCGCCAGCAGCCAAGAGCTGGGGACAGGGGGGTGGGGGAATGAGCAGTTCTTC. Translated, it gives CASSQELGTGGWGNEQFF.

The gene calls are TRBV4-1 and TRBJ2-5, with TRBD2 matching 9 bases. V gave up 1 base and J gave up 5 bases; unmatched junction bases: 11. The CDR3 contains 17 residues. CDR1 MGHRA and CDR2 YSYEKL come from the germline V gene. CDR3 nucleotides: TGCGCCAGCAGCCAAGCTTTGGCGGGAGGGCCTGTGGAGACCCAGTACTTC. This codes for CASSQALAGGPVETQYF.

This clonotype has at least ten counts. The chain carries TRBV28 and TRBJ2-3; the D gene could be TRBD1 or TRBD2 (6 bases each). The germline V and J ends were trimmed by 6 bases and 3 bases, with 16 bases remaining between them. The germline gives CDR1 MDHEN, CDR2 SYDVKM. This CDR3 region has 15 residues. CDR3 protein: CASSMVRGGTDTQYF. The CDR3 region has the DNA TGTGCCAGCAGCATGGTGAGAGGGGGGACAGATACGCAGTATTTT.

This clonotype was detected many times. V and J are TRBV6-5 and TRBJ1-1; D perhaps matches TRBD1 (6 bases). V was pared by 5 bases and J by 6 bases, with 19 bases between. CDR1 is MNHEY, CDR2 SVGAGI, per germline. The CDR3 totals 15 residues. The CDR3 region is CASSPTRGGAAEAFF. As DNA, the CDR3 is TGTGCCAGCAGTCCCACGCGGGGGGGGGCCGCTGAAGCTTTCTTT.